Listed below are T cell receptor beta chains from one sample, sequenced in a study of PD-1 blockade in classical Hodgkin lymphoma. Generated by immunoSEQ multiplex PCR, the TCRdb table keeps only in-frame clones and is missing some. The repertoire holds about 60,000 clones, approximately 90% seen once, with roughly 8% in the top ten. Sample: peripheral blood mononuclear cells (PBMCs), taken before the fourth cycle of nivolumab. The source is a human donor with classical Hodgkin lymphoma. CDR3s include the opening cysteine and the closing phenylalanine or tryptophan. Fields, in order: V gene, clone size, J gene, CDR3 protein. Not all rows give a size; the values are once, few, many and, for expanded clones, a class.

>TRBV15|-|TRBJ2-5
CATSRDKASPQETQYF
>TRBV28|-|TRBJ1-1
CASKVQGVTEAFF
>TRBV6-1|-|TRBJ2-1
CASSSPQREGPEQFF
>TRBV2|-|TRBJ1-2
CASSEGGNYGYTF
>TRBV20-1|-|TRBJ2-5
CSARTERTQYF
>TRBV5-1|-|TRBJ2-1
CASSLGTVISSYNEQFF
>TRBV10-3|-|TRBJ2-7
CAISAGQGDYEQYF
>TRBV6-1|-|TRBJ2-7
CASSKTQTYEQYF
>TRBV7-9|-|TRBJ2-1
CASSLTQGDEQFF
>TRBV21-1|-|TRBJ2-1
CASSKGAAGMEQFF
>TRBV19|-|TRBJ2-7
CASSPGLSSYEQYF
>TRBV6-6|-|TRBJ1-5
CASSYRGGDQPQHF
>TRBV21-1|few|TRBJ2-7
CASTWSSYEQYF
>TRBV2|-|TRBJ2-7
CASSSYEQYF
>TRBV6-4|-|TRBJ2-3
CASSPSGTSADTQYF
>TRBV5-3|-|TRBJ1-1
CAREAVAEAFF
>TRBV2|-|TRBJ1-6
CASSEDVRNSPLHF
>TRBV5-1|-|TRBJ2-1
CASSLAAYSSYNEQFF
>TRBV7-2|-|TRBJ2-5
CASSFGNRGETQYF
>TRBV28|once|TRBJ1-5
CASSFRNNQPQHF
>TRBV19|-|TRBJ2-1
CASSTLGGTGYNEQFF
>TRBV28|-|TRBJ2-4
CASSVSGAMKNIQYF
>TRBV10-2|-|TRBJ2-3
CASREWGGPSDTQYF
>TRBV2|-|TRBJ2-1
CASSPEGRNNEQFF
>TRBV5-4|once|TRBJ2-5
CASSLEPNLETQYF
>TRBV19|-|TRBJ2-3
CASSIGTLFPTDTQYF
>TRBV28|once|TRBJ2-1
CASSLLSGSRYNEQFF
>TRBV2|-|TRBJ2-1
CASRAFIGNEQFF
>TRBV27|-|TRBJ2-1
CASSSLLAGGNEQFF
>TRBV7-9|-|TRBJ1-5
CASSETGSSNQPQHF
>TRBV10-3|-|TRBJ2-2
CAISGGGTGELFF
>TRBV5-1|-|TRBJ2-1
CASSPGLAGIYNEQFF